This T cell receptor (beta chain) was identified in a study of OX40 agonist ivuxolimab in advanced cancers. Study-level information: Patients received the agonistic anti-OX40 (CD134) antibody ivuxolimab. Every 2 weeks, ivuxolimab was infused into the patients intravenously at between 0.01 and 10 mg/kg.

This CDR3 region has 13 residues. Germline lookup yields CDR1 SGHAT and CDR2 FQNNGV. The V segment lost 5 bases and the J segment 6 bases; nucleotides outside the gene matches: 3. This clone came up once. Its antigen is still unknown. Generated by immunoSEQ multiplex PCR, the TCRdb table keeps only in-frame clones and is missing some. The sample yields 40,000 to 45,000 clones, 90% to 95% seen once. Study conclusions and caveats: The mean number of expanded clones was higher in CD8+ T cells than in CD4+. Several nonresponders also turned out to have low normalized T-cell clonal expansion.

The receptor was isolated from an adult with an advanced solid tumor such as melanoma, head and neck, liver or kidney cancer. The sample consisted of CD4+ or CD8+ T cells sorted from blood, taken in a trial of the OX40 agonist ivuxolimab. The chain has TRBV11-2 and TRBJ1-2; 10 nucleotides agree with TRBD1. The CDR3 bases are TGTGCCAGCAGCCTGGGACAGGGGAATGGCTACACCTTC. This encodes CASSLGQGNGYTF.